There are a few counts of the clone carrying this T cell receptor beta chain. Its antigen remains unknown. These data belong to a study of T-cell reconstitution after alpha-beta-depleted transplantation in children. Overall study results and limits: Some patients' high day-60 TCRbeta diversity was traced to surviving recipient T cells and thymic progenitors. Reportedly, only several hundred clones from non-depleted graft cells drove alpha-beta T-cell counts at about two months.

Molecular barcoding with unique molecular identifiers was used for the TCRbeta library. TCRdb itself ran the PCR reads through MiXCR, one entry per CDR3 protein. This table has hundreds of thousands of distinct CDR3 sequences, under 25% appearing once. Germline assignment: CDR1 DFQATT and CDR2 SNEGSKA (reference sequence). J lost 5 bases, V lost 0 bases, and 5 bases had no gene match. The CDR3 is 14 residues long. This sequence joins TRBV20-1 and TRBJ2-7; 9 bases match TRBD2. The receptor was isolated from a boy under two years old who had a stem cell transplant for acute myeloid leukemia, so the T cells may come from the graft donor. The material was PBMCs, mostly from graft donor cells, obtained 360 days after TCRalphabeta/CD19-depleted stem cell transplant. CDR3 loop: CSARDLLAGNEQYF. CDR3 sequence (DNA): TGCAGTGCTAGAGATCTTCTAGCGGGGAACGAGCAGTACTTC.